This T cell receptor beta chain was found in a study of beta chain features in type 1 diabetes. Study-wide points: PCR might show a preference for shorter templates, equally across patients and controls. Shortening that was moderate but significant affected the TCRB CDR3s of Type 1 diabetes patients in all four CD4+ subsets.

Sequencing targeted expressed TCRB transcripts, as all isolated RNA had been reverse transcribed. Deep immunoSEQ sequencing covered naive, central memory and regulatory T cell samples. The data were produced by immunoSEQ multiplex PCR, yet TCRdb's version contains in-frame clones alone and is incomplete. The sample records about 450,000 clones, more than 9.5% being singletons. Populations isolated by sorting all had purity greater than 95%. This clone turned up a few times. As yet, its antigen is unknown. The length of the CDR3 is 14 residues. The V gene lost 0 bases and the J gene lost 9 bases, with 13 bases spanning the gap. Per germline, CDR1 SGHDT and CDR2 YYEEEE.

This clonotype was obtained from a woman between 18 and 29 years old in good health. The chain couples TRBV5-6 to TRBJ2-1; D is ambiguous. Source material: naive CD4+ T cells from blood. CDR3 in amino acids: CASSLASWLGEQFF. The CDR3 DNA reads as TGTGCCAGCAGCTTGGCGAGTTGGTTAGGTGAGCAGTTCTTC.